These 11 T cell receptor beta chains were sequenced from one sample in a study of cytomegalovirus exposure and HLA in healthy donors. Measured with immunoSEQ multiplex PCR; TCRdb has only the in-frame clones, and not every one. Here the sample spans a few hundred thousand clones, almost 90% being singletons. The sample taken for sequencing was PBMCs. The receptors come from a woman aged 18 to 35 in good health and CMV-seronegative.

CDR3 region: CASSPEGVWGSPLHF. CDR3 bases: TGCGCCAGCAGCCCCGAGGGGGTTTGGGGTTCACCCCTCCACTTT. The chain couples TRBV5-1 to TRBJ1-6, with D tentatively TRBD1 (6 bases). V lost 4 bases and J 9 bases, leaving 17 bases between the germline ends. This CDR3 region has 15 residues. Per the germline V gene, CDR1 is SGHRS and CDR2 is YFSETQ.

The count of this clone is one. The chain uses TRBV19 and TRBJ1-1; D is unclear. The germline V gene has CDR1 LNHDA and CDR2 SQIVND (reference sequence). This CDR3 has 15 amino acids. V lost 6 bases to trimming and J lost 0 bases, with 14 bases between them. This chain's CDR3 is CASSGRKSMNTEAFF. The CDR3 DNA reads as TGTGCCAGTAGCGGCAGGAAGTCCATGAACACTGAAGCTTTCTTT.

This clone was seen once. The chain combines TRBV5-6 with TRBJ1-1, with D unresolved. CDR3 size: 12 residues. The V and J ends lost 0 bases and 7 bases respectively, with 7 bases between them. Germline loops: CDR1 SGHDT, CDR2 YYEEEE. CDR3 coding DNA: TGTGCCAGCAGCTTGGCATACAGTGAAGCTTTCTTT. It is translated as CASSLAYSEAFF.

In DNA form, the CDR3 reads TGTGCCAGCAGCCTGTTAACAGGGGGGCGGACAGATACGCAGTATTTT. Protein product: CASSLLTGGRTDTQYF. This sequence joins TRBV7-6 and TRBJ2-3; 8 bases match TRBD1. J gave up 3 bases and V 5 bases, and 10 bases lay outside the gene matches. This CDR3 is 16 amino acids long. Germline V gene sequence: CDR1 SGHVS, CDR2 FNYEAQ.

The chain recombines TRBV10-3 with TRBJ1-1; D might be TRBD1 (5 bases). The V and J ends lost 10 bases and 1 base respectively, with 16 bases between them. This CDR3 is built from 14 residues. The germline gives CDR1 ENHRY, CDR2 SYGVKD. CDR3 in amino acids: CATQRGDRNTEAFF. The CDR3 DNA reads TGTGCCACCCAGCGGGGGGATAGGAACACTGAAGCTTTCTTT.

The V call is TRBV4-1, the J call TRBJ1-2; tentative D call: TRBD1 (6 bases). The CDR3 runs 13 residues. Germline-derived CDR1 and CDR2 are MGHRA and YSYEKL. V lost 2 bases and J lost 8, with 12 bases in between. The CDR3 DNA sequence: TGCGCCAGCAGCCAAACAACAGGGTTCGGCTACACCTTC. It yields the protein CASSQTTGFGYTF.

The CDR3 DNA follows: TGTGCCAGCTCACCAGGGGACAGGGAGGAAGCTTTCTTT. Translation gives CASSPGDREEAFF. The chain carries TRBV18 and TRBJ1-1; TRBD1 matches 9 bases. CDR3 length equals 13 residues. Germline V gene lookup returns CDR1 KGHSH and CDR2 LQKENI. The J segment lost 8 bases and the V segment lost 2 bases, leaving 3 bases of the junction unmatched.

The V gene is TRBV2, the J gene TRBJ1-1; 8 bases fit TRBD1. The trim removed 9 bases at V and 0 bases at J, leaving 9 bases unmatched. Germline V CDR1 and CDR2: SNHLY, FYNNEI. This CDR3 spans 15 amino acids. The CDR3 protein is CARGQEGTMNTEAFF. The CDR3 DNA reads TGTGCCAGGGGACAGGAAGGAACCATGAACACTGAAGCTTTCTTT.

This chain uses TRBV19 with TRBJ1-5, with D perhaps TRBD1 (5 bases). CDR1 LNHDA and CDR2 SQIVND come from the germline V gene (reference sequence). The ends were cut back, 6 bases at V and 3 bases at J, with 12 bases in the middle. This CDR3 contains 14 residues. The CDR3 here is CASRMGGNNQPQHF. For the CDR3, the DNA is TGTGCCAGTAGGATGGGGGGGAACAATCAGCCCCAGCATTTT. Supplemented by reference TRBV19 and TRBJ1-5, the full variable domain reads DGGITQSPKYLFRKEGQNVTLSCEQNLNHDAMYWYRQDPGQGLRLIYYSQIVNDFQKGDIAEGYSVSREKKESFPLTVTSAQKNPTAFYLCASRMGGNNQPQHFGDGTRLSIL.

The J gene is TRBJ2-7, the V gene TRBV7-8, with 7 bases fitting TRBD2. CDR3 size: 16 residues. Trimming at V came to 0 bases and at J to 4 bases, leaving 9 bases not matched to a gene. Germline CDR1 SGHVS, CDR2 FQNEAQ. The CDR3 sequence is CASSLAGAGKGYEQYV. CDR3 DNA: TGTGCCAGCAGCTTAGCGGGAGCGGGGAAAGGGTACGAGCAGTACGTC.

The chain uses TRBV11-3 and TRBJ1-1, with D possibly matching TRBD1 (6 bases). Germline assignment: CDR1 SGHNT and CDR2 YENEEA. This CDR3 has 14 residues. The germline V and J ends were trimmed by 4 bases and 1 base, with 10 bases remaining between them. The CDR3 spells CASSSTDRNTEAFF. The DNA of the CDR3 is TGTGCCAGCAGCTCCACGGACAGGAACACTGAAGCTTTCTTT.